Listed below are T cell receptor beta chains from one sample, sequenced in a study of CD8 T cells in ankylosing spondylitis. MiXCR was run by TCRdb on the 5' RACE reads, yielding one entry per CDR3 protein. The sample lists about 140,000 distinct CDR3 sequences, roughly 30% occurring once. The material sequenced was synovial fluid, either unsorted or a sorted T cell fraction (not recorded which). These receptors were obtained from a male donor with ankylosing spondylitis. The conserved cysteine and the conserved F or W are not part of the CDR3 here.

v_gene	j_gene	CDR3aa
TRBV20-1	TRBJ2-7	SASGPSYEQY
TRBV20-1	TRBJ2-1	SARASTSGQFYNEQF
TRBV20-1	TRBJ2-7	SARGILQGSYEQY
TRBV6-5	TRBJ2-5	ASSYSGGRQETQY
TRBV29-1	TRBJ2-3	SVEGLGTGVDTQY
TRBV5-1	TRBJ1-2	ASRTENYGYT
TRBV12-3/TRBV12-4	TRBJ2-1	ASSKMGGSVREQF
TRBV11-3	TRBJ2-1	ASSHSDAYNEQF
TRBV28	TRBJ2-7	ASQGERTSSYEQY
TRBV29-1	TRBJ2-1	SGLQGASYNEQF
TRBV29-1	TRBJ2-1	SVVGSYNEQF
TRBV2	TRBJ2-7	ASSVGLYYEQY
TRBV12-3/TRBV12-4	TRBJ1-1	ASSRARGNTEAF
TRBV9	TRBJ2-2	ASSGGTGGLNTGELF
TRBV20-1	TRBJ2-7	SARGGTGAYEQY
TRBV20-1	TRBJ1-6	SAREAGKNNSPLH
TRBV6-1	TRBJ2-1	ASRDTLSSYNEQF
TRBV20-1	TRBJ1-5	SARMGQRPSGNQPQH
TRBV7-2	TRBJ2-2	ASSLGGQGSTGELF
TRBV29-1	TRBJ2-2	SGSGTLVGELF
TRBV29-1	TRBJ1-6	SASTDYNSPLH
TRBV2	TRBJ2-1	ASSEAVASGVYNEQF
TRBV2	TRBJ1-2	ASSEASAPYGYT
TRBV11-2	TRBJ2-5	ASSLEARLGQY
TRBV20-1	TRBJ1-1	SARKMVSTEAF
TRBV6-5	TRBJ2-3	ASSYRGGRSTDTQY
TRBV9	TRBJ2-5	ASSVRDETQY
TRBV29-1	TRBJ2-3	SALDRPSWDTQY
TRBV27	TRBJ2-3	ASSPRASAIEGQY
TRBV5-1	TRBJ1-1	ASSLEGRQEAF
TRBV28	TRBJ2-4	ASSSGGGPKNIQY
TRBV4-1	TRBJ2-6	ASSLGPGTGFSGANVLT
TRBV20-1	TRBJ1-4	SVADNEKLF
TRBV7-3	TRBJ2-3	ASSSQITTSGTQY
TRBV27	TRBJ2-5	ASSLSAAILAGGPGETQY
TRBV15	TRBJ2-1	ATSRDDRVPYNEQF
TRBV5-1	TRBJ1-6	ASSLNRISPLH
TRBV12-3/TRBV12-4	TRBJ1-5	ASSFGDRESQPQH
TRBV27	TRBJ2-5	ASSFQETQY
TRBV6-1	TRBJ2-7	ASSEAGTGPYEQY
TRBV29-1	TRBJ2-5	SVERGYQETQY
TRBV5-1	TRBJ2-7	ASSLRTGEQY
TRBV6-2/TRBV6-3	TRBJ1-5	ASSVGHPNQPQH
TRBV6-1	TRBJ2-1	ASSEEQGFGNEQF
TRBV27	TRBJ2-5	ASSTSALAGLGETQY
TRBV27	TRBJ2-2	ASSVLDNPGELF
TRBV5-1	TRBJ2-5	ASSLVQGGETQY
TRBV20-1	TRBJ1-5	SARDKSYSNQPQH
TRBV9	TRBJ2-2	ASSVQGANTGELF
TRBV7-2	TRBJ2-7	ASSSGRDTPYEQY
TRBV7-7	TRBJ1-5	ASSFMAAAQKPQH
TRBV21-1	TRBJ1-1	ASSKAQERTEAF
TRBV29-1	TRBJ1-4	SVEGGGNEKLF
TRBV27	TRBJ1-2	ASRPMGGGQNYGYT
TRBV4-1	TRBJ2-7	ASSQVFSGSSYEQY
TRBV20-1	TRBJ1-5	SARAGQVNQPQH
TRBV21-1	TRBJ2-5	ASSKGQSSGQETQY
TRBV7-8	TRBJ1-5	ASSLGDRDNQPQH
TRBV3-1	TRBJ1-1	ASKPWTGMNTEAF